This T cell receptor (beta chain) derives from a study of beta chain features in type 1 diabetes. Whole-study findings and limits: Naive, central memory and regulatory TCRB repertoires appeared more similar among patients than healthy donors. HLA effects on TCRB rearrangement stayed unresolved here.

Over 95% purity was reached by all sorted populations. Expressed TCRB transcripts got sequenced, as all isolated RNA was reverse transcribed. TCRdb keeps only in-frame clones here, not all; method: immunoSEQ multiplex PCR. The table lists more than 300,000 clones, around an eighth of them singletons. The V segment lost 1 base and the J segment 8 bases; nucleotides outside the gene matches: 7. The germline V gene has CDR1 ENHRY and CDR2 SYGVKD. The CDR3 consists of 14 residues. In the case of this clone: Its target is unknown.

V and J are TRBV10-3 and TRBJ2-5; 7 bases are shared with TRBD1. This TCR was recovered from a man younger than 35 in good health. The sequenced sample consisted of naive CD4+ T cells from blood. In DNA, the CDR3 is TGTGCCATCAGTGAGTTTCGGACAGGCGGAACCCAGTACTTC. Amino acids: CAISEFRTGGTQYF.